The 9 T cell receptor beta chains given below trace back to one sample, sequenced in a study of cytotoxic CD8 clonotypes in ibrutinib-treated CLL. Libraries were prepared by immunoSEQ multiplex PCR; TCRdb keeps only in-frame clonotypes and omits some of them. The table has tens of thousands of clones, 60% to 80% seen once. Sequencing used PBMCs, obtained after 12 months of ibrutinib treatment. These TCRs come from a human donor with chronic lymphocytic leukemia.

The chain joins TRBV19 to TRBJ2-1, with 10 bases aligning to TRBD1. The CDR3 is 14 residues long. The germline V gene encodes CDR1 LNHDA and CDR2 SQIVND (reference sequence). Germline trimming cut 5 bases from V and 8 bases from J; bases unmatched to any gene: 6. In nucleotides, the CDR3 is TGTGCCAGTAGTCCGGGACAGGGGATCCATGAGCAGTTCTTC. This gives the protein CASSPGQGIHEQFF.

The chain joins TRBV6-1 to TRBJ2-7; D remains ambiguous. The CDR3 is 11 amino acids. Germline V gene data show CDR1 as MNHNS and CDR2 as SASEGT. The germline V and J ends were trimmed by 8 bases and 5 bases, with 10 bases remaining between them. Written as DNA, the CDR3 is TGTGCCAGCGGAGATTTTGACGAGCAGTACTTC. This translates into CASGDFDEQYF.

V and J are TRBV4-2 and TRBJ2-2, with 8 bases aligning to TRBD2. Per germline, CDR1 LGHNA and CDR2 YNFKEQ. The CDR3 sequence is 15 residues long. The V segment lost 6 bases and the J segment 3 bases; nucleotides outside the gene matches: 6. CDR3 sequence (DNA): TGTGCCAGCAGGCCAGCGGGAGCAGACACCGGGGAGCTGTTTTTT. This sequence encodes CASRPAGADTGELFF.

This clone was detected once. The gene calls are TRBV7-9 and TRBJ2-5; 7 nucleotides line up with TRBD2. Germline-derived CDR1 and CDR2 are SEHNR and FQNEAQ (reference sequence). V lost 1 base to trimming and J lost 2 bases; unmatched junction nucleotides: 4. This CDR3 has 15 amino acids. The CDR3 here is CASSLEAGSQETQYF. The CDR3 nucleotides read TGTGCCAGCAGCTTAGAAGCGGGGTCACAAGAGACCCAGTACTTC. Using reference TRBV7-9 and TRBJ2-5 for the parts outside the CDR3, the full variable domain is DTGVSQNPRHKITKRGQNVTFRCDPISEHNRLYWYRQTLGQGPEFLTYFQNEAQLEKSRLLSDRFSAERPKGSFSTLEIQRTEQGDSAMYLCASSLEAGSQETQYFGPGTRLLVL.

The CDR3 region has the DNA TGCAGCGTGGGGGACAGGGGATTATCTGGGGCCAACGTCCTGACTTTC. As protein: CSVGDRGLSGANVLTF. The V call is TRBV29-1, the J call TRBJ2-6; TRBD1 aligns across 10 bases. Germline V CDR1 and CDR2: SQVTM, ANQGSEA. The CDR3 is 16 amino acids. Germline trimming cut 6 bases from V and 1 base from J; bases unmatched to any gene: 6. The full variable domain, its missing parts supplied by reference TRBV29-1 and TRBJ2-6, is SAVISQKPSRDICQRGTSLTIQCQVDSQVTMMFWYRQQPGQSLTLIATANQGSEATYESGFVIDKFPISRPNLTFSTLTVSNMSPEDSSIYLCSVGDRGLSGANVLTFGAGSRLTVL.

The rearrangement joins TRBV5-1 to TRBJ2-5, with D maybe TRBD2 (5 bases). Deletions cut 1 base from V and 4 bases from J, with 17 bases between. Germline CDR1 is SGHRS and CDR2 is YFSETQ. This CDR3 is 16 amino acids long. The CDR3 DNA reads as TGCGCCAGCAGCTTGCGTCTGGGGAGTTCAGGAGAGACCCAGTACTTC. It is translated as CASSLRLGSSGETQYF.

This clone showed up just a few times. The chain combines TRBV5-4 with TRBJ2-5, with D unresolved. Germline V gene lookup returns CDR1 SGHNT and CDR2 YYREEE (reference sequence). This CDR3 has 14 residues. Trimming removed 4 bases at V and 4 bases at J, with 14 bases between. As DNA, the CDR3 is TGTGCCAGCAGCCTACCGGGCCTAAGAGAGACCCAGTACTTC. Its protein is CASSLPGLRETQYF.

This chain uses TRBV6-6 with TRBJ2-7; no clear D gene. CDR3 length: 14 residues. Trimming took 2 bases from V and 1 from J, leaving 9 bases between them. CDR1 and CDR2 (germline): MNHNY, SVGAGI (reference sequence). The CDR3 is CASSYLTDSYEQYF. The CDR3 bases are TGTGCCAGCAGTTACCTGACCGATTCCTACGAGCAGTACTTC.

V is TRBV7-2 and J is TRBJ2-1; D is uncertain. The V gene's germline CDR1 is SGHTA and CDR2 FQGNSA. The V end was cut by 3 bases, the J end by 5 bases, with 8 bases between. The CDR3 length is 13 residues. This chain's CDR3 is CASSFATNNEQFF. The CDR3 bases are TGTGCCAGCAGCTTCGCGACAAACAATGAGCAGTTCTTC.